This T cell receptor (beta chain) was found in a study of T cells in Graves' hyperthyroidism and ophthalmopathy. At least ten counts were recorded for this clonotype. Template material for amplifying TCR beta CDR3 regions consisted of RNA transcripts. Primed by the HTBI set, a first-round RT-PCR was run on the TCR CDR3. TCRdb reanalysed the multiplex PCR reads using MiXCR and keeps one entry per CDR3 protein. The table has a few hundred thousand distinct CDR3 sequences, about 45% seen once. This CDR3 has 17 amino acids. Germline V lookup: CDR1 SGDLS, CDR2 YYNGEE. Trimming shortened V by 4 bases and J by 0 bases, and 16 bases separated the two germline ends.

This receptor was obtained from a woman between 18 and 30 years old with Graves' hyperthyroidism. What was sequenced was peripheral blood or thyroid tissue (not recorded which). J is TRBJ2-2 and V is TRBV9; D remains ambiguous. The CDR3 reads CASSQASGWANTGELFF. The CDR3 DNA is TGTGCCAGCAGCCAGGCTTCGGGTTGGGCGAACACCGGGGAGCTGTTTTTT.